This T cell receptor (beta chain) was found in a study of CD8+ T cells in alopecia areata. Overall study: Treated patients received oral tofacitinib, 5 to 10 mg twice daily.

Concerning this clone: Antigen specificity is unknown.

RNA extraction was followed by reverse transcription into cDNA, which acted as the sequencing template. Sequencing used immunoSEQ multiplex PCR; TCRdb keeps in-frame clones, though not all of them. The profile shows 9,000 to 15,000 clones, around 60% of them singletons. The CDR3 loop spans 15 amino acids. The germline CDR1 and CDR2 sequences are SEHNR and FQNEAQ (reference sequence). V was pared by 0 bases and J by 3 bases, with 9 bases between. Broader study findings: Patients showed less clear TCR sequence sharing than mice, possibly partly because of HLA diversity. Sequencing of scalp samples also captures resident alphabeta T cells of normal skin.

From alopecia areata patients, lesional scalp punch biopsies and peripheral blood were collected. The chain is built from TRBV7-9 and TRBJ2-1; D remains ambiguous. The material sequenced was skin. This clonotype was obtained from a human donor with alopecia areata. The CDR3 is CASSLARTDYNEQFF. The CDR3 DNA follows: TGTGCCAGCAGCTTAGCAAGGACGGACTACAATGAGCAGTTCTTC.